This passage covers 22 T cell receptor beta chains from one sample sequenced in a study of blood T cell repertoires in COVID-19 (dated by TCRdb to 2020 to 2021). Library prep was done by the immunoSEQ multiplex PCR assay. In its TCRdb copy, this immuneACCESS table keeps in-frame sequences only and misses some clones. Where compared with another copy, unresolved V genes explain less than half of these, and the others have no known cause. The sample records under 250,000 clones, roughly 80% of which are singletons. Clones ranked in the top ten supply about 7.4% of the sample. Specimen: peripheral blood. The origin of the receptors is an elderly woman with acute or convalescent COVID-19.

J is TRBJ1-3 and V is TRBV5-4; TRBD1 aligns across 10 bases. The CDR3 runs 15 residues. Germline CDR1 reads SGHNT; CDR2 reads YYREEE (reference sequence). V gave up 4 bases and J gave up 2 bases; unmatched junction bases: 3. The CDR3 protein is CASSQGQGAGNTIYF. CDR3 in DNA: TGTGCCAGCAGCCAAGGACAGGGGGCTGGAAACACCATATATTTT.

The chain is built from TRBV2 and TRBJ1-6; D remains unclear. V dropped 4 bases and J dropped 4 bases, with 8 bases sitting between them. The germline V gene has CDR1 SNHLY and CDR2 FYNNEI. The CDR3 consists of 14 residues. The CDR3 protein is CASSAPGYNSPLHF. The DNA for the CDR3 is TGTGCCAGCAGTGCTCCGGGTTATAATTCACCCCTCCACTTT.

The table lists this clone with a few counts. The CDR3 DNA follows: TGTGCCAGCAGCCCCACAGGGAAAGGAGCGGAGACCCAGTACTTC. This encodes CASSPTGKGAETQYF. V is TRBV7-9 and J is TRBJ2-5; TRBD1 might be the D (6 bases). Germline values: CDR1 SEHNR, CDR2 FQNEAQ (reference sequence). The CDR3 loop spans 15 amino acids. V lost 5 bases, J lost 5 bases, and 18 bases lay in between.

The chain uses TRBV30 and TRBJ2-7; the match to TRBD1 covers 9 bases. With 3 bases clipped from V and 4 bases from J, the junction kept 4 bases outside the gene matches. This CDR3 is 13 amino acids long. Germline assignment: CDR1 GTSNPN and CDR2 SVGIG (reference sequence). The DNA of the CDR3 is TGTGCCTGGAGGTGGACAGGGGTTTACGAGCAGTACTTC. The encoded protein is CAWRWTGVYEQYF.

V gene TRBV7-9 combines with J gene TRBJ2-7, with 7 positions matching TRBD2. The germline V gene has CDR1 SEHNR and CDR2 FQNEAQ (reference sequence). The CDR3 runs 14 residues. The V segment lost 1 base and the J segment 2 bases; nucleotides outside the gene matches: 2. CDR3 sequence (DNA): TGTGCCAGCAGCTTAGGGGGGGGACCCTACGAGCAGTACTTC. Translated: CASSLGGGPYEQYF.

The rearrangement uses TRBV4-1 and TRBJ2-5; D is undetermined. The V and J ends lost 1 base and 4 bases respectively, with 13 bases between them. Germline-derived CDR1 and CDR2 are MGHRA and YSYEKL. The CDR3 loop spans 15 amino acids. The CDR3 DNA reads TGCGCCAGCAGCCAAGGGAGCGTGACCACAGAGACCCAGTACTTC. This encodes CASSQGSVTTETQYF.

V and J are TRBV11-1 and TRBJ1-4, with 7 bases fitting TRBD1. Germline CDR1 reads SGHAT; CDR2 reads FQDESV (reference sequence). J lost 2 bases, V lost 5 bases, and 8 bases had no gene match. The CDR3 sequence is 16 residues long. The CDR3 DNA is TGTGCCAGCAGCGGGGGGACAGAAGGTACTAATGAAAAACTGTTTTTT. It encodes CASSGGTEGTNEKLFF.

The genes are TRBV7-2 and TRBJ2-7; 11 bases are a match to TRBD2. CDR3 length equals 14 residues. In germline, CDR1 is SGHTA, CDR2 FQGNSA. The J segment lost 7 bases and the V segment lost 3 bases, leaving 5 bases of the junction unmatched. In DNA, the CDR3 is TGTGCCAGCAGCTTTGATAGCGGGAGGGTTGAGCAGTACTTC. It yields the protein CASSFDSGRVEQYF.

In this sample, this clone turned up a few times. This chain joins TRBV11-2 and TRBJ2-5; TRBD2 agrees at 7 bases. Germline CDR1 SGHAT, CDR2 FQNNGV. The CDR3 runs to 17 residues. The trim removed 5 bases at V and 3 bases at J, leaving 15 bases unmatched. The CDR3 DNA is TGTGCCAGCAGCCTCCGTAGGGGAGGGATGCGCGAAGAGACCCAGTACTTC. This gives the protein CASSLRRGGMREETQYF.

The chain links TRBV5-4 to TRBJ1-6, with 7 positions matching TRBD1. Germline V gene data show CDR1 as SGHNT and CDR2 as YYREEE (reference sequence). The CDR3 spans 14 residues. The V segment lost 5 bases and the J segment 8 bases; nucleotides outside the gene matches: 7. DNA of the CDR3: TGTGCCAGCAGACTACAGGGGTTCGATTCACCCCTCCACTTT. Translated: CASRLQGFDSPLHF.

V usage is TRBV5-1 and J usage is TRBJ2-5; D perhaps matches TRBD1 (5 bases). V was clipped by 0 bases and J by 1 base, with 10 bases between them. Germline CDR1 and CDR2: SGHRS and YFSETQ. This CDR3 has 15 residues. CDR3 bases: TGCGCCAGCAGCTTGGTCGGGCAGGGCCAAGAGACCCAGTACTTC. Translating gives CASSLVGQGQETQYF.

The V and J genes are TRBV5-1 and TRBJ2-3; tentatively, D is TRBD1 (6 bases). With 4 bases removed from V and 4 bases from J, the gap between germline ends came to 13 bases. Germline CDR1 SGHRS, CDR2 YFSETQ. The CDR3 runs 14 residues. CDR3 nucleotides: TGCGCCAGCAGCATAGGGACAAGCCCAGATACGCAGTATTTT. It is translated as CASSIGTSPDTQYF.

This clone appeared many times. This chain links TRBV19 with TRBJ1-2; possibly TRBD1 for D (5 bases). The CDR3 covers 11 residues. Germline assignment: CDR1 LNHDA and CDR2 SQIVND (reference sequence). Trimming removed 4 bases at V and 5 bases at J, with 5 bases between. CDR3 in DNA: TGTGCCAGTAGTAAGGGGTATGGCTACACCTTC. This gives the protein CASSKGYGYTF.

The V call is TRBV2, the J call TRBJ1-4; D not resolved. The germline gives CDR1 SNHLY, CDR2 FYNNEI. This CDR3 has 12 amino acids. The V gene lost 6 bases and the J gene lost 11 bases, with 13 bases spanning the gap. CDR3: CASSEGMSKLFF. DNA of the CDR3: TGTGCCAGCAGCGAGGGCATGTCGAAACTGTTTTTT.

This clone was seen a single time. The chain carries TRBV6-1 and TRBJ2-7, with a possible D match to TRBD2 (6 bases). CDR1 MNHNS and CDR2 SASEGT come from the germline V gene. The CDR3 contains 15 residues. Trimming removed 1 base from V and 0 bases from J, with 10 bases in between. The CDR3 sequence is CASSEGGEHSYEQYF. The CDR3 DNA reads TGTGCCAGCAGTGAAGGGGGGGAGCACTCCTACGAGCAGTACTTC.

This chain uses TRBV2 with TRBJ2-7; TRBD2 matches 13 bases. Trimming took 4 bases from V and 6 from J; bases not matched to a gene: 15. CDR3 length: 18 residues. The germline CDR1 and CDR2 sequences are SNHLY and FYNNEI. The DNA of the CDR3 is TGTGCCAGCAGTGCCTCCTACCCCGGGACTAGCGGGAAGCGCGAGCAGTACTTC. Translation: CASSASYPGTSGKREQYF.

The chain carries TRBV5-1 and TRBJ1-1; D gene uncertain. V was trimmed by 0 bases and J by 3 bases, leaving 12 bases between them. The CDR3 loop spans 15 amino acids. Looked up from germline, CDR1 is SGHRS and CDR2 is YFSETQ. CDR3 sequence: CASSLAMVRDTEAFF. Here the CDR3 DNA reads TGCGCCAGCAGCTTGGCCATGGTTCGGGACACTGAAGCTTTCTTT.

The chain employs TRBV6-2 or TRBV6-3 and TRBJ2-6, with a possible D match to TRBD1 (6 bases). The V end lost 4 bases, the J end lost 2 bases, and 12 bases lay between the germline ends. The germline V gene has CDR1 MNHEY and CDR2 SVGEGT. The CDR3 consists of 16 residues. The CDR3 nucleotides are TGTGCCAGCAGTTCCCCAGGGGCGGCTGGGGCCAACGTCCTGACTTTC. Protein product: CASSSPGAAGANVLTF.

The V and J genes are TRBV5-4 and TRBJ1-2, with D perhaps TRBD1 (6 bases). The CDR3 is 13 amino acids. V was cut by 6 bases and J by 8 bases, with 17 bases left in between. Germline CDR1 is SGHNT and CDR2 is YYREEE (reference sequence). The CDR3 here is CASTQTGWGGYTF. The DNA of the CDR3 is TGTGCCAGCACCCAGACAGGTTGGGGGGGCTACACCTTC.

The CDR3 DNA is TGTGCCATCAGTCAACAGGATCCCATCTCTGGAAACACCATATATTTT. It is translated as CAISQQDPISGNTIYF. This chain connects TRBV10-3 to TRBJ1-3; D is possibly TRBD1 (5 bases). This CDR3 is built from 16 residues. CDR1 is ENHRY and CDR2 is SYGVKD in the germline V gene. V was trimmed by 5 bases and J by 0 bases, leaving 14 bases between them.

CDR3 protein: CASSSDRGYSNQPQHF. The CDR3 bases are TGTGCCAGCAGCTCTGACAGGGGTTATAGCAATCAGCCCCAGCATTTT. The rearrangement links TRBV2 to TRBJ1-5; TRBD1 matches 8 bases. CDR1 and CDR2 (germline): SNHLY, FYNNEI. The CDR3 has 16 residues. Trimming cost V 6 bases and J 0 bases; bases outside gene matches: 7.

This chain uses TRBV6-5 with TRBJ2-1; TRBD2 matches 8 bases. Germline lookup yields CDR1 MNHEY and CDR2 SVGAGI. J lost 7 bases, V lost 2 bases, and 1 base had no gene match. The CDR3 is made up of 13 amino acids. In DNA, the CDR3 is TGTGCCAGCAGTTACCCGGGGGGGAATGAGCAGTTCTTC. This sequence encodes CASSYPGGNEQFF.